This T cell receptor (beta chain) was captured in a study of vaccination effects on CD4 cells after COVID-19. Across the whole study: Post-vaccination samples were obtained at early and late time points from a few convalescent patients.

The CDR3 extends over 15 amino acids. V was clipped by 5 bases and J by 7 bases; unmatched bases: 10. Germline CDR1 reads SEHNR; CDR2 reads FQNEAQ (reference sequence). After roughly 10 days in culture, the CD4+ T cells were isolated. A positive SARS-CoV-2 PCR test fell between March and December 2020. Two doses of either BNT162b2 or mRNA-1273 were given to each participant. The authors replaced half the medium with IL-2 medium on days 3 and 7. Sequencing was performed with immunoSEQ multiplex PCR; in TCRdb, only in-frame clones are kept and a portion is missing. The table lists some 50,000 clones, 65% to 75% of them singletons. Whole-study findings and limits: Clones of infection and vaccine origin contracted markedly late after vaccination. New vaccine-induced clones dominated convalescents' post-vaccine spike-reactive clones.

This clone was counted a single time. Its antigen is not identified. This specimen was CD4+ T cells from PBMCs cultured without peptide, taken after COVID-19 vaccination. The sequence derives from a human donor who had a prior SARS-CoV-2 infection. This chain connects TRBV7-9 to TRBJ1-2, with TRBD1 matching 10 bases. DNA for the CDR3: TGTGCCAGCAGCCGAGGTCGACAGGGGGCCAGTGGCTACACCTTC. It codes for CASSRGRQGASGYTF.